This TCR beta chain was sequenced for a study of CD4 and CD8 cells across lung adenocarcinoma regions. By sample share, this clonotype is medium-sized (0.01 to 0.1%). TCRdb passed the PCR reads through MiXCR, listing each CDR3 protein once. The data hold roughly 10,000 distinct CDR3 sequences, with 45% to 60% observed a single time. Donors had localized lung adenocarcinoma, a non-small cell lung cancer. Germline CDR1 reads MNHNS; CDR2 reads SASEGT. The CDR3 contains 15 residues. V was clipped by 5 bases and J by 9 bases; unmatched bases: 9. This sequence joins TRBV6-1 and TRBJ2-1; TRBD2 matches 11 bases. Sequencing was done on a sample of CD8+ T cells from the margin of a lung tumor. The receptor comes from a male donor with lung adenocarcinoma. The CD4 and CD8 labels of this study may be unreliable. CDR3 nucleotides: TGTGCCAGCAGTCGATATAGCGGGGGGGCTCGTGAGCAGTTCTTC. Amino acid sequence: CASSRYSGGAREQFF.